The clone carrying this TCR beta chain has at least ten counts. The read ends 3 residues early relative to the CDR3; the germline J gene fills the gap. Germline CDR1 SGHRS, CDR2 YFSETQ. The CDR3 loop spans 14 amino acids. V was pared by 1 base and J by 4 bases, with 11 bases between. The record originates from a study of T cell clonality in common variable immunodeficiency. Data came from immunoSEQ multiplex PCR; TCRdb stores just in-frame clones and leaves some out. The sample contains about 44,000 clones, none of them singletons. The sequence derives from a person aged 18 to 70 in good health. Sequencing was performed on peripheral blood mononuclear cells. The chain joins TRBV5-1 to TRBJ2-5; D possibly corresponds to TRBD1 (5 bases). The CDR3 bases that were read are TGCGCCAGCAGCTTGCCAGGGTACGGAGAGACC. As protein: CASSLPGYGET. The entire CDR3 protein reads CASSLPGYGETQYF.